This TCR beta chain appears in the sequencing data of a study of shared clonotypes between healthy human individuals. Study background: Samples came from two female and a few male donors aged 18 to 49.

Researchers divided each subset's genomic DNA evenly across several immunoSEQ plates. For unsorted PBMC, around 300 ng DNA per replicate equaled some 32,000 T cell genomes. Assay used: immunoSEQ multiplex PCR; TCRdb lists only in-frame clones, some missing. The table has some 530,000 clones, approximately 80% seen once; the top ten hold around 13%. V was clipped by 10 bases and J by 3 bases, with 19 bases between them. This CDR3 is 14 amino acids long. The V gene's germline CDR1 is MNHNS and CDR2 SASEGT. The receptor was isolated from a woman in her forties in good health. Some clones in this sample may be carry-over from other donors' samples. Sequencing used PBMCs. This chain links TRBV6-1 with TRBJ2-7; no reliable D call. CDR3 bases: TGTGCCAACCCATCCCCACATAGAGACTACGAGCAGTACTTC. Its protein is CANPSPHRDYEQYF.